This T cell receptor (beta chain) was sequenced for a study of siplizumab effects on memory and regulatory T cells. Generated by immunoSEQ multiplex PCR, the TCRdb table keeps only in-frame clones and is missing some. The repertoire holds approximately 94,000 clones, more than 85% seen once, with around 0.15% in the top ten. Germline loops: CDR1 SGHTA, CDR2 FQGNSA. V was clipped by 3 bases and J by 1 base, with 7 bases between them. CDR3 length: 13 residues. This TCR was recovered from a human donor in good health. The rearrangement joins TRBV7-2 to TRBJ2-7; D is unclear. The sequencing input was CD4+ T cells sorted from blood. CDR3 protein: CASSFETSYEQYF. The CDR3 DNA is TGTGCCAGCAGCTTTGAGACATCCTACGAGCAGTACTTC.